Listed here are 5 T cell receptor beta chains from one sample, sequenced in a study of somatic mutations in cytotoxic T cells in rheumatoid arthritis. Profiling relied on immunoSEQ multiplex PCR, and the TCRdb table lists in-frame clones only, not all of them. The data hold 25,000 to 30,000 clones, with more than 75% observed a single time. Specimen: CD8+ T cells sorted from blood. These TCRs come from a man over 45 in good health.

The chain employs TRBV27 and TRBJ2-1, with 9 bases that match TRBD2. The V and J ends lost 8 bases and 4 bases, in that order; junction bases with no gene match: 9. CDR1 MNHEY and CDR2 SMNVEV come from the germline V gene (reference sequence). This CDR3 has 15 amino acids. The CDR3 spells CASGIAGVLYNEQFF. Here the CDR3 DNA reads TGTGCCAGCGGGATAGCGGGAGTATTATACAATGAGCAGTTCTTC.

The rearrangement links TRBV27 to TRBJ2-1; 11 bases match TRBD2. The V gene's germline CDR1 is MNHEY and CDR2 SMNVEV (reference sequence). CDR3 size: 14 residues. V gave up 8 bases and J gave up 7 bases; unmatched junction bases: 7. CDR3 DNA: TGTGCCAGCCGACTAGCGGGACCTCGGAATGAGCAGTTCTTC. It yields the protein CASRLAGPRNEQFF.

This chain joins TRBV11-2 and TRBJ2-7; D unresolved. V gave up 4 bases and J gave up 0 bases, with 13 bases separating them. The CDR3 runs to 15 residues. CDR1 is SGHAT, CDR2 FQNNGV, per germline. The CDR3 is CASSSTIGSSYEQYF. The CDR3, as DNA: TGTGCCAGCAGCTCTACAATTGGAAGCTCCTACGAGCAGTACTTC.

This sequence joins TRBV10-3 and TRBJ1-1; no clear D gene. With 0 bases removed from V and 4 bases from J, the gap between germline ends came to 9 bases. Germline CDR1 reads ENHRY; CDR2 reads SYGVKD. The CDR3 consists of 14 residues. For the CDR3, the DNA is TGTGCCATCAGTGAGTCCTGGGAGGCCACTGAAGCTTTCTTT. Translation gives CAISESWEATEAFF.

V and J are TRBV27 and TRBJ2-1; D perhaps matches TRBD1 (5 bases). From germline, CDR1 is MNHEY and CDR2 SMNVEV (reference sequence). CDR3 length: 15 amino acids. V shed 6 bases and J shed 3 bases, with 15 bases lying between them. In DNA form, the CDR3 reads TGTGCCAGCAGCCTAGGGGTATCCCACTACAATGAGCAGTTCTTC. Encoded protein: CASSLGVSHYNEQFF.